The 32 T cell receptor beta chains given below trace back to one sample, sequenced in a study of graft-versus-host responses after intestinal transplantation. Antigens for these TCRs are unknown. Using immunoSEQ multiplex PCR, the repertoire was profiled, and TCRdb retains in-frame clones only, with some absent. The sample records some 97,000 clones, roughly 90% being singletons. The sample in question was unstimulated CD4+ T cells sorted from spleen or lymph node cells, obtained before transplant. These receptors were obtained from a human donor who was the organ donor for an intestinal transplant.

The chain recombines TRBV19 with TRBJ2-5; D is perhaps TRBD2 (6 bases). The CDR3 runs to 11 residues. Germline CDR1 and CDR2: LNHDA and SQIVND (reference sequence). V gave up 7 bases and J gave up 10 bases, with 13 bases separating them. The CDR3 protein is CASTGGGIQYF. The CDR3 nucleotides read TGTGCCAGTACCGGGGGAGGAATCCAGTACTTC.

This chain uses TRBV6-1 with TRBJ1-2, with 8 bases matching TRBD1. Germline-derived CDR1 and CDR2 are MNHNS and SASEGT. This CDR3 region has 14 residues. The V and J ends lost 6 bases and 5 bases, in that order; junction bases with no gene match: 8. Here the CDR3 reads CASRVTGTGYGYTF. The CDR3 DNA is TGTGCCAGCAGGGTCACCGGGACAGGTTATGGCTACACCTTC.

This clone was found a few times. V gene TRBV10-3 combines with J gene TRBJ2-7; tentative D call: TRBD1 (6 bases). The CDR3 extends over 14 amino acids. The germline V and J ends were trimmed by 10 bases and 4 bases, with 20 bases remaining between them. Germline values: CDR1 ENHRY, CDR2 SYGVKD. Written as DNA, the CDR3 is TGTGCCACTCGACAGGACGGAAATCTTTACGAGCAGTACTTC. Protein product: CATRQDGNLYEQYF.

V and J are TRBV7-3 and TRBJ2-6, with D possibly being TRBD1 or TRBD2 (5 bases each). V dropped 5 bases and J dropped 0 bases, with 17 bases sitting between them. The CDR3 consists of 18 residues. The germline CDR1 and CDR2 sequences are SGHTA and FQGTGA. CDR3 sequence reads: CASSPDPGRASGANVLTF. The CDR3 DNA follows: TGTGCCAGCAGCCCCGATCCGGGACGGGCCTCTGGGGCCAACGTCCTGACTTTC. The full variable domain, in which reference TRBV7-3 and TRBJ2-6 provide the parts outside the CDR3, is GAGVSQTPSNKVTEKGKYVELRCDPISGHTALYWYRQSLGQGPEFLIYFQGTGAADDSGLPNDRFFAVRPEGSVSTLKIQRTERGDSAVYLCASSPDPGRASGANVLTFGAGSRLTVL.

The rearrangement joins TRBV28 to TRBJ1-2; D may be TRBD1 (6 bases). There are 13 residues in the CDR3. The ends were cut back, 3 bases at V and 7 bases at J, with 12 bases in the middle. Germline lookup yields CDR1 MDHEN and CDR2 SYDVKM. The CDR3 region is CASSLRQAGGYTF. The CDR3 bases are TGTGCCAGCAGTTTGAGACAGGCAGGTGGCTACACCTTC.

Note on this clone: Its ends do not fully match the called genes, so a read error is possible. The rearrangement links TRBV2 to TRBJ1-2; tentative D call: TRBD1 (6 bases). The CDR3 extends over 14 amino acids. CDR1 is SNHLY, CDR2 FYNNEI, per germline. CDR3 amino acids: CASREGGINYGYTF. DNA of the CDR3: TGTGCCAGCAGGGAAGGGGGAATTAACTATGGCTACACCTTC.

The chain joins TRBV28 to TRBJ1-5, with 11 positions matching TRBD1. The CDR3 extends over 18 amino acids. After removal of 7 bases from V and 1 base from J, the junction contained 12 bases not matched to a gene. CDR1 MDHEN and CDR2 SYDVKM come from the germline V gene. CDR3 sequence: CASIPPTGQGESNQPQHF. CDR3 sequence (DNA): TGTGCCAGCATTCCCCCGACGGGACAGGGGGAAAGCAATCAGCCCCAGCATTTT.

The chain has TRBV27 and TRBJ2-5; the D gene is possibly TRBD1 (6 bases). There are 11 residues in the CDR3. Germline CDR1 and CDR2: MNHEY and SMNVEV (reference sequence). V was trimmed by 10 bases and J by 4 bases, leaving 10 bases between them. The CDR3, as DNA: TGTGCCACCAGGGGCGGAGAGACCCAGTACTTC. It specifies CATRGGETQYF.

This CDR3 reads CASSAGGEDSPLHF. CDR3 sequence (DNA): TGCGCCAGCAGTGCAGGGGGCGAGGATTCACCCCTCCACTTT. The chain couples TRBV4-1 to TRBJ1-6; 8 nucleotides align to TRBD1. The CDR3 runs 14 residues. Germline V CDR1 and CDR2: MGHRA, YSYEKL. The V segment lost 6 bases and the J segment 8 bases; nucleotides outside the gene matches: 6.

The chain recombines TRBV9 with TRBJ2-7; 10 nucleotides agree with TRBD1. CDR1 SGDLS and CDR2 YYNGEE come from the germline V gene. The CDR3 length is 15 residues. The V segment lost 0 bases and the J segment 3 bases; nucleotides outside the gene matches: 3. CDR3 region: CASSVGTGGLYEQYF. CDR3 DNA: TGTGCCAGCAGCGTAGGGACAGGGGGGCTCTACGAGCAGTACTTC.

As concerns this clone: Other DNA variants within this sample encode the same CDR3. CDR3 residues: CAWSAGGNYGYTF. CDR3 DNA: TGTGCCTGGAGTGCAGGGGGGAACTATGGCTACACCTTC. The chain uses TRBV30 and TRBJ1-2; 7 bases are shared with TRBD1. This CDR3 comprises 13 residues. Looked up from germline, CDR1 is GTSNPN and CDR2 is SVGIG (reference sequence). J lost 2 bases, V lost 1 base, and 1 base had no gene match. Full variable domain (outside the CDR3, taken from reference TRBV30 and TRBJ1-2): SQTIHQWPATLVQPVGSPLSLECTVEGTSNPNLYWYRQAAGRGLQLLFYSVGIGQISSEVPQNLSASRPQDRQFILSSKKLLLSDSGFYLCAWSAGGNYGYTFGSGTRLTVV.

J is TRBJ2-1 and V is TRBV7-3; TRBD2 might be the D (6 bases). This CDR3 region has 15 residues. Germline V gene sequence: CDR1 SGHTA, CDR2 FQGTGA. The V end lost 4 bases, the J end lost 6 bases, and 16 bases lay between the germline ends. CDR3 sequence: CASSSSPGSTNEQFF. CDR3 in DNA: TGTGCCAGCAGCTCCTCCCCCGGGAGTACCAATGAGCAGTTCTTC. The whole variable domain, filled in from reference TRBV7-3 and TRBJ2-1, reads GAGVSQTPSNKVTEKGKYVELRCDPISGHTALYWYRQSLGQGPEFLIYFQGTGAADDSGLPNDRFFAVRPEGSVSTLKIQRTERGDSAVYLCASSSSPGSTNEQFFGPGTRLTVL.

The CDR3: CASSLGQGPNYGYTF. Here the CDR3 DNA reads TGTGCCAGCAGCCTGGGACAGGGACCTAACTATGGCTACACCTTC. V gene TRBV5-4 combines with J gene TRBJ1-2, with 9 bases that match TRBD1. CDR1 and CDR2 from the germline V gene are SGHNT and YYREEE (reference sequence). CDR3 size: 15 residues. V shed 4 bases and J 0 bases; nucleotides not matched to a gene: 4. Supplemented by reference TRBV5-4 and TRBJ1-2, the full variable domain reads ETGVTQSPTHLIKTRGQQVTLRCSSQSGHNTVSWYQQALGQGPQFIFQYYREEENGRGNFPPRFSGLQFPNYSSELNVNALELDDSALYLCASSLGQGPNYGYTFGSGTRLTVV.

V usage is TRBV5-5 and J usage is TRBJ1-6; D perhaps matches TRBD1 (5 bases). Per germline, CDR1 SGHKS and CDR2 YYEKEE (reference sequence). The ends were cut back, 4 bases at V and 9 bases at J, with 17 bases in the middle. The CDR3 totals 15 residues. CDR3 sequence: CASSLGGGLSSPLHF. As DNA, the CDR3 is TGTGCCAGCAGCCTGGGGGGGGGATTAAGTTCACCCCTCCACTTT.

The rearrangement links TRBV5-4 to TRBJ1-3, with D tentatively TRBD1 (5 bases). This CDR3 is built from 18 residues. Trimming left V 1 base short and J 9 bases short, with 26 bases between. Per germline, CDR1 SGHNT and CDR2 YYREEE (reference sequence). The CDR3 nucleotides read TGTGCCAGCAGCTTGTCCCCCGGGGACCGATGGGGAGGGAGCACCATATATTTT. This encodes CASSLSPGDRWGGSTIYF.

This chain links TRBV6-5 with TRBJ1-2; possibly TRBD1 for D (5 bases). Germline CDR1 and CDR2: MNHEY and SVGAGI. Trimming stripped 3 bases from V and 4 bases from J, with 15 bases between. There are 15 residues in the CDR3. Here the CDR3 reads CASSYSQGIGYGYTF. DNA for the CDR3: TGTGCCAGCAGTTATTCTCAGGGTATCGGCTATGGCTACACCTTC.

CDR3: CASGGSSYNEQFF. Here the CDR3 DNA reads TGTGCCAGCGGCGGGTCCTCCTACAATGAGCAGTTCTTC. This sequence joins TRBV7-9 and TRBJ2-1; possibly TRBD2 for D (5 bases). Germline V gene lookup returns CDR1 SEHNR and CDR2 FQNEAQ (reference sequence). The V gene lost 8 bases and the J gene lost 0 bases, with 8 bases spanning the gap. The CDR3 is 13 residues long.

V is TRBV28 and J is TRBJ1-1; no reliable D call. Per germline, CDR1 MDHEN and CDR2 SYDVKM. V shed 7 bases and J shed 8 bases, with 20 bases lying between them. There are 14 residues in the CDR3. CDR3 DNA: TGTGCCAGCACCCCACCCCGGGCCAGAGCGGAAGCTTTCTTT. It codes for CASTPPRARAEAFF. Looking up the rest from reference TRBV28 and TRBJ1-1 gives the full variable domain: DVKVTQSSRYLVKRTGEKVFLECVQDMDHENMFWYRQDPGLGLRLIYFSYDVKMKEKGDIPEGYSVSREKKERFSLILESASTNQTSMYLCASTPPRARAEAFFGQGTRLTVV.

A note on this clone: The junction and the germline gene differ at one end; a read error may be behind it. This chain links TRBV5-1 with TRBJ2-1; D is possibly TRBD1 or TRBD2 (5 bases each). The CDR3 contains 13 residues. CDR1 SGHRS and CDR2 YFSETQ come from the germline V gene. The CDR3 sequence: CASSLGVDNEQFF. CDR3 DNA: TGCGCCAGCAGTTTGGGGGTCGACAATGAGCAGTTCTTC.

The chain couples TRBV15 to TRBJ2-1; 10 nucleotides agree with TRBD2. The CDR3 loop spans 17 amino acids. The germline V gene encodes CDR1 LNHNV and CDR2 YYDKDF (reference sequence). V dropped 1 base and J dropped 8; count of bases not matched to a gene: 11. Here the CDR3 DNA reads TGTGCCACCAGCAGAGCTCCTAGCGGGGGCTCCCCACATGAGCAGTTCTTC. It encodes CATSRAPSGGSPHEQFF.

V usage is TRBV6-1 and J usage is TRBJ1-4; 8 positions match TRBD1. The CDR3 is 16 amino acids. In germline, CDR1 is MNHNS, CDR2 SASEGT. J lost 7 bases, V lost 2 bases, and 9 bases had no gene match. The CDR3 region has the DNA TGTGCCAGCAGTGAAATCACCGGACAGGGTCCTGAAAAACTGTTTTTT. It translates to CASSEITGQGPEKLFF.

J is TRBJ1-6 and V is TRBV7-8; D is possibly TRBD1 (6 bases). V dropped 3 bases and J dropped 2 bases, with 11 bases sitting between them. The CDR3 runs 16 residues. Germline V gene sequence: CDR1 SGHVS, CDR2 FQNEAQ. CDR3 nucleotide sequence: TGTGCCAGCAGCTTTAACAGGGTTCCCTATAATTCACCCCTCCACTTT. Amino acids: CASSFNRVPYNSPLHF.

The V call is TRBV30, the J call TRBJ2-7; 11 bases agree with TRBD1. V gave up 0 bases and J gave up 5 bases; unmatched junction bases: 3. The CDR3 extends over 14 amino acids. Germline V lookup: CDR1 GTSNPN, CDR2 SVGIG (reference sequence). In nucleotides, the CDR3 is TGTGCCTGGAGTGTAGTGGGACAGGGGGACGAGCAGTACTTC. Its translation is CAWSVVGQGDEQYF.

V and J are TRBV6-1 and TRBJ1-5, with D unresolved. V was cut by 7 bases and J by 4 bases, with 11 bases left in between. The CDR3 is 13 amino acids. Germline V gene sequence: CDR1 MNHNS, CDR2 SASEGT. The CDR3 protein is CASTPDGNQPQHF. CDR3 bases: TGTGCCAGCACCCCCGACGGGAATCAGCCCCAGCATTTT.

This clone was found once. Other nucleotide sequences in the sample specify the same CDR3. The chain employs TRBV6-6 and TRBJ1-1, with a possible D match to TRBD1 (5 bases). Germline V gene lookup returns CDR1 MNHNY and CDR2 SVGAGI (reference sequence). The length of the CDR3 is 14 residues. V lost 0 bases and J 4 bases, leaving 9 bases between the germline ends. The CDR3 bases are TGTGCCAGCAGTTACTCGGGGGGTAGCACTGAAGCTTTCTTT. It translates to CASSYSGGSTEAFF.

The rearrangement uses TRBV6-1 and TRBJ1-1; D is perhaps TRBD1 (5 bases). The CDR3 spans 13 residues. Germline CDR1 reads MNHNS; CDR2 reads SASEGT. The V end lost 9 bases, the J end lost 0 bases, and 11 bases lay between the germline ends. The CDR3, as DNA: TGTGCCAGTAGGTGGGGGATGAACACTGAAGCTTTCTTT. It codes for CASRWGMNTEAFF.

The V call is TRBV5-1, the J call TRBJ2-1; D is possibly TRBD2 (7 bases). Trimming pared 0 bases from V and 4 bases from J, leaving 14 bases between. This CDR3 comprises 16 residues. Per germline, CDR1 SGHRS and CDR2 YFSETQ. CDR3 sequence reads: CASSLVGGAGYNEQFF. CDR3 nucleotides: TGCGCCAGCAGCTTGGTGGGGGGGGCGGGGTACAATGAGCAGTTCTTC. The complete variable domain, with remaining parts taken from reference TRBV5-1 and TRBJ2-1, reads KAGVTQTPRYLIKTRGQQVTLSCSPISGHRSVSWYQQTPGQGLQFLFEYFSETQRNKGNFPGRFSGRQFSNSRSEMNVSTLELGDSALYLCASSLVGGAGYNEQFFGPGTRLTVL.

This clone was observed a handful of times. The genes are TRBV6-1 and TRBJ1-1; D gene uncertain. Per germline, CDR1 MNHNS and CDR2 SASEGT. The CDR3 has 14 residues. Trimming pared 6 bases from V and 1 base from J, leaving 12 bases between. CDR3 in amino acids: CASSPALGNTEAFF. CDR3 nucleotide sequence: TGTGCCAGCAGCCCCGCGTTGGGGAACACTGAAGCTTTCTTT.

This rearrangement joins TRBV5-1 to TRBJ2-3; tentatively, D is TRBD2 (5 bases). The CDR3 has 12 amino acids. With 2 bases removed from V and 4 bases from J, the gap between germline ends came to 5 bases. The germline V gene encodes CDR1 SGHRS and CDR2 YFSETQ. The DNA for the CDR3 is TGCGCCAGCAGCTTACTAGCAGATACGCAGTATTTT. Translating gives CASSLLADTQYF.

The count of this clone is one. The chain is built from TRBV7-9 and TRBJ1-4; D possibly corresponds to TRBD1 (5 bases). V shed 5 bases and J shed 7 bases, with 14 bases lying between them. The germline CDR1 and CDR2 sequences are SEHNR and FQNEAQ (reference sequence). The CDR3 extends over 14 amino acids. The CDR3 reads CASSPGTVREKLFF. The DNA for the CDR3 is TGTGCCAGCAGCCCGGGGACGGTTCGTGAAAAACTGTTTTTT.

This chain uses TRBV6-6 with TRBJ2-2; the D gene is possibly TRBD1 (6 bases). CDR1 and CDR2 from the germline V gene are MNHNY and SVGAGI (reference sequence). This CDR3 has 15 residues. The V and J ends lost 6 bases and 6 bases respectively, with 17 bases between them. CDR3: CASRTSYPGAGELFF. For the CDR3, the DNA is TGTGCCAGCAGGACAAGCTACCCAGGGGCCGGGGAGCTGTTTTTT.

In this sample, this clone turned up once. The CDR3: CAISESWEGGFQHF. Written as DNA, the CDR3 is TGTGCCATCAGTGAGTCCTGGGAAGGTGGGTTCCAGCATTTT. The chain employs TRBV10-3 and TRBJ1-5; D unresolved. Germline-derived CDR1 and CDR2 are ENHRY and SYGVKD. The V end was cut by 0 bases, the J end by 12 bases, with 15 bases between. CDR3 length equals 14 residues.